This T cell receptor beta chain was identified during a study of blood T cell repertoires in COVID-19. For the study at large: T cells, B-cell-depleted T cells, or PBMCs supplied cDNA or gDNA.

Using immunoSEQ multiplex PCR, the repertoire was profiled, and TCRdb retains in-frame clones only, with some absent. The sample holds 350,000 to 450,000 clones, roughly 87% seen once. The recovered donors of Cohort 3 showed two negative PCRs, clearance, or symptom resolution. This clone was observed a few times. Sequenced material: PBMCs or T cells enriched from blood (not recorded which). The TCR originated in a woman aged 50 to 65 who had recovered from COVID-19.

Here the CDR3 DNA reads TGTGCCAGCTTCCGGGACAGGGACTTACTAAAATATGGCTACACCTTC. Translation: CASFRDRDLLKYGYTF. J is TRBJ1-2 and V is TRBV2; 9 positions match TRBD1. Looked up from germline, CDR1 is SNHLY and CDR2 is FYNNEI. J was trimmed by 5 bases and V by 8 bases; bases with no gene match: 15. CDR3 length equals 16 residues.